One and the same sample provided the 5 T cell receptor beta chains below, sequenced in a study of CD8 T cells in Susac syndrome. Reverse transcription of 0.5 to 1 ug RNA was performed with random hexamers. From the immunoSEQ multiplex PCR reads, TCRdb called clonotypes with MiXCR, one entry per CDR3 protein. The repertoire holds 300,000 to 350,000 distinct CDR3 sequences, around 90% seen once, with about 0.07% in the top ten. The specimen was CD4+ T cells from PBMCs. Receptors were obtained from a human donor with multiple sclerosis.

The chain is built from TRBV7-2 and TRBJ2-3; D possibly corresponds to TRBD2 (5 bases). Germline V lookup: CDR1 SGHTA, CDR2 FQGNSA. V was pared by 4 bases and J by 1 base, with 18 bases between. The CDR3 has 17 amino acids. CDR3 bases: TGTGCCAGCAGCTACCTCTCGGGGAGCCTAGGCACAGATACGCAGTATTTT. It yields the protein CASSYLSGSLGTDTQYF.

V and J are TRBV2 and TRBJ2-1, with 7 nucleotides matching TRBD1. V lost 4 bases, J lost 11 bases, and 5 bases stayed unmatched. Germline values: CDR1 SNHLY, CDR2 FYNNEI. CDR3 length equals 12 residues. The CDR3 region is CASSARDRKQFF. The CDR3 DNA is TGTGCCAGCAGTGCCCGGGACAGAAAGCAGTTCTTC.

The chain couples TRBV24-1 to TRBJ1-3; D not resolved. The CDR3 covers 16 residues. Trimming pared 5 bases from V and 0 bases from J, leaving 13 bases between. Germline V CDR1 and CDR2: KGHDR, SFDVKD. CDR3 residues: CATSVARRTSGNTIYF. The CDR3 region has the DNA TGTGCCACCAGTGTAGCCAGGCGGACCTCTGGAAACACCATATATTTT.

The chain links TRBV25-1 to TRBJ2-7; D perhaps matches TRBD1 (6 bases). The V gene lost 8 bases and the J gene lost 4 bases, with 9 bases spanning the gap. The CDR3 consists of 11 residues. Germline CDR1 is MGHDK and CDR2 is SYGVNS. The CDR3 loop reads CASFDRYEQYF. The DNA for the CDR3 is TGTGCCAGCTTCGACAGGTACGAGCAGTACTTC.

The rearrangement joins TRBV5-1 to TRBJ2-7, with D possibly matching TRBD1 (5 bases). Germline-derived CDR1 and CDR2 are SGHRS and YFSETQ. The V end lost 2 bases, the J end lost 3 bases, and 12 bases lay between the germline ends. The CDR3 covers 14 residues. This CDR3 reads CASSFTRVGYEQYF. DNA for the CDR3: TGCGCCAGCAGCTTCACCAGGGTTGGCTACGAGCAGTACTTC.